Shown below are 25 T cell receptor beta chains from a single sample sequenced in a study of shared clonotypes between healthy human individuals. Data came from immunoSEQ multiplex PCR; TCRdb stores just in-frame clones and leaves some out. The sample carries 450,000 to 500,000 clones, about 72% recorded once. Material for sequencing was PBMCs. The receptors come from a woman aged 40 to 50 in good health. Some clones in this sample may be carry-over from other donors' samples.

This sequence joins TRBV5-1 and TRBJ2-3; the D gene is possibly TRBD2 (6 bases). Trimming removed 0 bases from V and 5 bases from J, with 13 bases in between. CDR3 length: 15 amino acids. Germline lookup yields CDR1 SGHRS and CDR2 YFSETQ. The CDR3 spells CASSLGETAGDTQYF. In nucleotides, the CDR3 is TGCGCCAGCAGCTTGGGCGAGACAGCGGGAGATACGCAGTATTTT.

The chain is built from TRBV5-4 and TRBJ2-1; D ambiguous. The CDR3 totals 14 residues. From germline, CDR1 is SGHNT and CDR2 YYREEE (reference sequence). Trimming shortened V by 4 bases and J by 5 bases, and 13 bases separated the two germline ends. The CDR3 spells CASSLRVADNEQFF. DNA of the CDR3: TGTGCCAGCAGCCTTAGGGTCGCGGACAATGAGCAGTTCTTC.

This clone has a count of ten or more. This chain connects TRBV25-1 to TRBJ2-2; 7 bases are a match to TRBD2. The CDR3 has 17 amino acids. CDR1 and CDR2 (germline): MGHDK, SYGVNS. Losses at the gene ends were 2 bases for V and 1 base for J; bases not matched to a gene: 7. The chain's CDR3 is CASSESGVRWNTGELFF. CDR3 DNA: TGTGCCAGCAGTGAAAGCGGGGTTCGGTGGAACACCGGGGAGCTGTTTTTT.

This chain connects TRBV28 to TRBJ1-5, with TRBD1 identical over 7 bases. The ends lost 3 bases at V and 6 bases at J; junction bases unmatched: 11. The CDR3 is 16 amino acids. Germline values: CDR1 MDHEN, CDR2 SYDVKM. The CDR3 sequence is CASSLLQGLVGQPQHF. The CDR3 DNA follows: TGTGCCAGCAGTTTGCTACAGGGGCTGGTGGGTCAGCCCCAGCATTTT.

The chain carries TRBV10-3 and TRBJ2-7; 9 nucleotides agree with TRBD1. The V gene's germline CDR1 is ENHRY and CDR2 SYGVKD. The V gene end was trimmed by 0 bases and the J gene end by 4 bases; junction bases not matched to a gene: 4. The CDR3 covers 15 residues. The CDR3 DNA sequence: TGTGCCATCAGTGAGTCAAAGGACAGGGGTTACGAGCAGTACTTC. This encodes CAISESKDRGYEQYF.

The rearrangement links TRBV21-1 to TRBJ1-5. TRBV21-1 is annotated as a pseudogene. The CDR3 spans 16 residues. CDR3 DNA: TGTGCCAGCAGCAATAGCGCAGGGATACGCAATCAGCCCCAGCATTTT. Its translation: CASSNSAGIRNQPQHF.

V is TRBV11-2 and J is TRBJ2-1; the D is unclear. This CDR3 is built from 16 residues. V lost 5 bases and J 5 bases, leaving 19 bases between the germline ends. Germline CDR1 and CDR2: SGHAT and FQNNGV. CDR3 protein: CASSKAVGNVNNEQFF. The CDR3 nucleotides read TGTGCCAGCAGCAAAGCAGTAGGAAACGTTAACAATGAGCAGTTCTTC. The whole variable domain, remainder taken from reference TRBV11-2 and TRBJ2-1, is EAGVAQSPRYKIIEKRQSVAFWCNPISGHATLYWYQQILGQGPKLLIQFQNNGVVDDSQLPKDRFSAERLKGVDSTLKIQPAKLEDSAVYLCASSKAVGNVNNEQFFGPGTRLTVL.

Worth noting for this clone: Mismatch with germline at one junction end may stem from a read error. The chain has TRBV7-9 and TRBJ2-5; 10 bases align to TRBD2. CDR1 and CDR2 from the germline V gene are SEHNR and FQNEAQ (reference sequence). This CDR3 comprises 15 residues. In DNA form, the CDR3 reads TGTGCCGGCAGCTTAGGTGGGACTAGCGAAGAGACCCAGTACTTC. It is translated as CAGSLGGTSEETQYF.

This chain uses TRBV19 with TRBJ1-2, with TRBD1 identical over 11 bases. Germline loops: CDR1 LNHDA, CDR2 SQIVND (reference sequence). V shed 7 bases and J 7 bases; nucleotides not matched to a gene: 17. The CDR3 covers 17 residues. The chain's CDR3 is CASTIPGTGGNLLGYTF. For the CDR3, the DNA is TGTGCCAGTACCATCCCCGGGACAGGGGGAAATCTGCTTGGCTACACCTTC.

The genes are TRBV29-1 and TRBJ1-4; D perhaps matches TRBD1 (5 bases). The V end was cut by 4 bases, the J end by 1 base, with 13 bases between. CDR1 SQVTM and CDR2 ANQGSEA come from the germline V gene. The CDR3 spans 15 residues. The CDR3 DNA follows: TGCAGCGTTGGCCAGGCGGGGGGAACTAATGAAAAACTGTTTTTT. The encoded protein is CSVGQAGGTNEKLFF. The full variable domain, rest sourced from reference TRBV29-1 and TRBJ1-4, is SAVISQKPSRDICQRGTSLTIQCQVDSQVTMMFWYRQQPGQSLTLIATANQGSEATYESGFVIDKFPISRPNLTFSTLTVSNMSPEDSSIYLCSVGQAGGTNEKLFFGSGTQLSVL.

This clone was recorded at least ten times. This chain connects TRBV28 to TRBJ2-2; D not certain. With 2 bases removed from V and 4 bases from J, the gap between germline ends came to 8 bases. The germline gives CDR1 MDHEN, CDR2 SYDVKM. The CDR3 spans 14 residues. The CDR3 spells CASSLPPGTGELFF. The CDR3 bases are TGTGCCAGCAGTTTACCCCCGGGCACCGGGGAGCTGTTTTTT.

The chain uses TRBV5-1 and TRBJ2-1, with 13 bases matching TRBD2. The CDR3 contains 16 residues. V lost 3 bases, J lost 3 bases, and 3 bases stayed unmatched. Germline assignment: CDR1 SGHRS and CDR2 YFSETQ. The CDR3 DNA follows: TGCGCCAGCAGCTCCGGGACTAGCGGGGACTACAATGAGCAGTTCTTC. Its translation: CASSSGTSGDYNEQFF.

The chain joins TRBV19 to TRBJ2-7; possible D gene TRBD2, 5 bases. The CDR3 spans 14 residues. CDR1 and CDR2 from the germline V gene are LNHDA and SQIVND (reference sequence). Trimming left V 3 bases short and J 5 bases short, with 14 bases between. The CDR3 loop reads CASSIFGISDEQYF. The CDR3 bases are TGTGCCAGTAGTATCTTCGGGATTTCGGACGAGCAGTACTTC.

This sequence joins TRBV7-9 and TRBJ2-3; either TRBD1 or TRBD2 may fit D (5 bases each). Trimming took 5 bases from V and 3 from J, leaving 9 bases between them. Germline CDR1 and CDR2: SEHNR and FQNEAQ (reference sequence). This CDR3 region has 13 residues. The CDR3 region has the DNA TGTGCCAGCAGCAGGGGAGATACAGATACGCAGTATTTT. The encoded protein is CASSRGDTDTQYF.

The sample holds many counts of this clone. The CDR3 DNA reads TGCGCCAGCAGCGCAGGGTCACCGGGGGGGGAGCTGTTTTTT. Protein product: CASSAGSPGGELFF. This chain joins TRBV10-1 and TRBJ2-2, with D perhaps assigned TRBD1 or TRBD2 (5 bases each). V lost 6 bases, J lost 8 bases, and 16 bases lay in between. This CDR3 is 14 amino acids long. Germline V gene data show CDR1 as WNHNN and CDR2 as SYGVQD (reference sequence).

The rearrangement links TRBV6-6 to TRBJ2-5; a possible D gene is TRBD1 (6 bases). The J call may be faulty, since TRBJ2-7 better matches the DNA end. The CDR3 length is 15 residues. Germline V gives CDR1 MNHNY, CDR2 SVGAGI (reference sequence). Written as DNA, the CDR3 is TGTGCCAGCAGTCAGGGGACACCCAGCTCCTACGAGCAGTACTTC. Protein: CASSQGTPSSYEQYF.

This chain uses TRBV4-2 with TRBJ2-2; no reliable D call. The CDR3 has 14 amino acids. V shed 1 base and J shed 6 bases, with 9 bases lying between them. Germline CDR1 LGHNA, CDR2 YNFKEQ. CDR3: CASSQASWPGELFF. DNA of the CDR3: TGTGCCAGCAGCCAAGCTTCTTGGCCCGGGGAGCTGTTTTTT.

In the case of this clone: A junction end diverges from the germline sequence, so it may reflect a read error. This chain connects TRBV7-7 to TRBJ1-1; D is ambiguous. CDR3 length equals 13 residues. Germline V gene data show CDR1 as SSHAT and CDR2 as FNYEAQ (reference sequence). The CDR3 loop is CASSLETGSEAFF. CDR3 DNA sequence: TGTGCTAGCAGCTTAGAAACGGGTAGTGAAGCTTTCTTT.

The rearrangement links TRBV29-1 to TRBJ1-4, with a weak D call TRBD1 (6 bases). Trimming stripped 4 bases from V and 5 bases from J, with 14 bases between. The CDR3 sequence is 14 residues long. CDR1 and CDR2 from the germline V gene are SQVTM and ANQGSEA. CDR3 region: CSVGGPETNEKLFF. The CDR3 DNA is TGCAGCGTTGGGGGGCCTGAAACAAATGAAAAACTGTTTTTT.

The chain is built from TRBV11-1 and TRBJ1-1; TRBD1 agrees at 7 bases. The germline gives CDR1 SGHAT, CDR2 FQDESV (reference sequence). V lost 4 bases to trimming and J lost 1 base; unmatched junction nucleotides: 6. CDR3 length: 15 residues. CDR3 sequence: CASSSARDRNTEAFF. The DNA of the CDR3 is TGTGCCAGCAGCTCGGCTAGGGACAGGAACACTGAAGCTTTCTTT.

Many counts were recorded for this clone. This chain joins TRBV7-9 and TRBJ2-7; D not resolved. The CDR3 contains 14 residues. The germline V gene has CDR1 SEHNR and CDR2 FQNEAQ (reference sequence). Trimming pared 5 bases from V and 3 bases from J, leaving 14 bases between. The CDR3 bases are TGTGCCAGCAGCCTGGGGTTGGAAGGCTACGAGCAGTACTTC. Translated, it gives CASSLGLEGYEQYF.

Comments on this clone: The same CDR3 is also encoded by other DNA sequences in this sample. The chain has TRBV11-2 and TRBJ1-5, with a possible D match to TRBD1 (5 bases). Deletions cut 4 bases from V and 0 bases from J, with 10 bases between. The CDR3 spans 15 residues. Germline V gene sequence: CDR1 SGHAT, CDR2 FQNNGV. The CDR3 nucleotides are TGTGCCAGCAGCTCCACGGGGGATAGCAATCAGCCCCAGCATTTT. Protein product: CASSSTGDSNQPQHF.

A few counts support this clone. The chain carries TRBV7-8 and TRBJ2-7; D is perhaps TRBD1 (6 bases). This CDR3 is built from 14 residues. V was clipped by 6 bases and J by 7 bases, with 19 bases between them. Germline V gene data show CDR1 as SGHVS and CDR2 as FQNEAQ. CDR3 amino acids: CASRSGAGMYEQYF. The CDR3 DNA is TGTGCCAGCAGATCAGGGGCAGGGATGTATGAGCAGTACTTC.

This chain connects TRBV10-3 to TRBJ2-7, with D unclear. Trimming cost V 7 bases and J 2 bases, with 12 bases left between them. The CDR3 is made up of 13 amino acids. Germline V CDR1 and CDR2: ENHRY, SYGVKD. The CDR3 DNA sequence: TGTGCCATCACTCCCGGAGTGACCTACGAGCAGTACTTC. Its protein is CAITPGVTYEQYF.

This clone has just one count. A much larger clone is a single base away; this may be a read error. The same CDR3 can be traced to other DNA sequences in this sample. The V gene is TRBV28, the J gene TRBJ2-5, with TRBD2 as a possible D gene (5 bases). Germline assignment: CDR1 MDHEN and CDR2 SYDVKM. The length of the CDR3 is 13 residues. CDR3 DNA: TGTGCATGTGCCCGGAGGTCCTGGGAGACCCAGTACTTC. Residues: CACARRSWETQYF. Supplemented by reference TRBV28 and TRBJ2-5, the full variable domain reads DVKVTQSSRYLVKRTGEKVFLECVQDMDHENMFWYRQDPGLGLRLIYFSYDVKMKEKGDIPEGYSVSREKKERFSLILESASTNQTSMYLCACARRSWETQYFGPGTRLLVL.